The next 18 T cell receptor beta chains were all read from a single sample in a study of early T cells in non-severe SARS-CoV-2 infection (dated by TCRdb to the early 2020s). The library was made by 5' RACE. Sequencing relied on a NextSeq 500. The public reads were quality trimmed at Q25 with fastp and then assembled into clones with MiXCR by TCRdb, keeping productive beta chains. Identical CDR3 protein sequences are pooled into one entry, listed with their most common genes and DNA. This sample lists tens of thousands of distinct CDR3 sequences; about 9.3% were detected once. Jointly, the top ten make up 4% to 4.5% of the sample. The sequenced material came from whole blood. Receptor source: an adult who was a healthcare worker with PCR-confirmed SARS-CoV-2 infection or an uninfected control (not recorded which).

This clonotype occurred many times. V is TRBV29-1 and J is TRBJ2-2; no reliable D call. The CDR3 is made up of 12 amino acids. The germline CDR1 and CDR2 sequences are SQVTM and ANQGSEA. V dropped 6 bases and J dropped 3 bases, with 8 bases sitting between them. The CDR3 region has the DNA TGCAGCGTAAGACGGTACACCGGGGAGCTGTTTTTT. Translation gives CSVRRYTGELFF.

This clonotype was found many times. The gene calls are TRBV19 and TRBJ2-7; TRBD1 aligns across 10 bases. The CDR3 covers 15 residues. CDR1 is LNHDA and CDR2 is SQIVND in the germline V gene (reference sequence). Losses at the gene ends were 6 bases for V and 5 bases for J; bases not matched to a gene: 10. CDR3 in DNA: TGTGCCAGTAGCAATTCCCGGGACAGGGGACACGAGCAGTACTTC. Protein sequence: CASSNSRDRGHEQYF.

This clonotype was counted many times. This chain links TRBV12-3 or TRBV12-4 with TRBJ1-1, with 9 bases lining up with TRBD1. The CDR3 totals 15 residues. The junction had 9 bases not matched to a gene; V was cut back by 4 bases and J by 6 bases. This CDR3 is CASSWDRVEFAEAFF. CDR3 bases: TGTGCCAGCAGTTGGGACAGGGTAGAATTCGCTGAAGCTTTCTTT.

This clonotype was detected ten times or more. This rearrangement joins TRBV7-9 to TRBJ1-2; 8 nucleotides match TRBD1. The trim removed 2 bases at V and 5 bases at J, leaving 7 bases unmatched. This CDR3 comprises 15 residues. Germline assignment: CDR1 SEHNR and CDR2 FQNEAQ (reference sequence). CDR3 protein: CASSLSMTGDYGYTF. The CDR3 nucleotides read TGTGCCAGCAGCTTATCGATGACAGGGGATTATGGCTACACCTTC.

Ten or more counts support this clonotype. This chain joins TRBV5-1 and TRBJ2-7; 9 nucleotides match TRBD1. The CDR3 length is 15 residues. V gave up 0 bases and J gave up 4 bases; unmatched junction bases: 5. Germline-derived CDR1 and CDR2 are SGHRS and YFSETQ. The CDR3 region has the DNA TGCGCCAGCAGCTTGGGACAGGGGGGATCTTACGAGCAGTACTTC. Amino acid sequence: CASSLGQGGSYEQYF.

This clonotype was found many times. V gene TRBV7-8 combines with J gene TRBJ1-5; no firm D call. V was pared by 5 bases and J by 3 bases, with 5 bases between. CDR3 length: 12 residues. The germline gives CDR1 SGHVS, CDR2 FQNEAQ. CDR3 loop: CASSPLNQPQHF. The CDR3 DNA reads TGTGCCAGCAGCCCCCTCAATCAGCCCCAGCATTTT.

About this clonotype: A read error may explain this, as a much larger clone is one base away. V and J are TRBV6-2 or TRBV6-3 and TRBJ1-2; D is unclear. This CDR3 region has 12 residues. Germline V CDR1 and CDR2: MNHEY, SVGEGT. The CDR3 nucleotides are TGTGTCAGCAACGGCATCAACTATGGCTACACCTTC. Amino acid sequence: CVSNGINYGYTF.

This clonotype was recorded at least ten times. CDR3 residues: CASSFSGSGSPIYNEQFF. The CDR3 DNA reads as TGTGCCAGCAGCTTTTCCGGAAGCGGGAGTCCCATCTACAATGAGCAGTTCTTC. The chain uses TRBV5-6 and TRBJ2-1, with 8 positions matching TRBD2. The CDR3 covers 18 residues. Germline V CDR1 and CDR2: SGHDT, YYEEEE. V trimming: 2 bases; J trimming: 3 bases; junction bases outside the gene matches: 13.

This clonotype occurred a few times. In DNA, the CDR3 is TGCGCCAGCAGTTTAGACTGGGAAGCCTACAATGAGCAGTTCTTC. It encodes CASSLDWEAYNEQFF. The rearrangement uses TRBV5-1 and TRBJ2-1; no definite D call. This CDR3 is built from 15 residues. V shed 5 bases and J shed 2 bases, with 14 bases lying between them. Germline CDR1 and CDR2: SGHRS and YFSETQ.

This clonotype was counted at least ten times. The rearrangement links TRBV6-5 to TRBJ2-2; D may correspond to TRBD1 or TRBD2 (5 bases each). Germline loops: CDR1 MNHEY, CDR2 SVGAGI. Trimming took 2 bases from V and 7 from J, leaving 11 bases between them. The CDR3 consists of 14 residues. The CDR3: CASSYEGKGGELFF. CDR3 nucleotides: TGTGCCAGCAGTTACGAGGGGAAAGGCGGGGAGCTGTTTTTT.

This clonotype was detected ten times or more. J is TRBJ2-2 and V is TRBV14; 9 nucleotides align to TRBD2. The CDR3 is 17 residues long. The V gene end was trimmed by 1 base and the J gene end by 3 bases; junction bases not matched to a gene: 6. Germline V CDR1 and CDR2: SGHDN, FVKESK. This chain's CDR3 is CASSQAWTSVDTGELFF. The CDR3 DNA sequence: TGTGCCAGCAGCCAAGCCTGGACTAGCGTTGACACCGGGGAGCTGTTTTTT.

This clonotype was counted at least ten times. V is TRBV20-1 and J is TRBJ2-7; no clear D. Germline V lookup: CDR1 DFQATT, CDR2 SNEGSKA (reference sequence). The CDR3 totals 13 residues. In nucleotides, the CDR3 is TGCAGCTTACTGAGCGCCGTCTCCTACGAGCAGTACTTC. Its protein product is CSLLSAVSYEQYF.

This clonotype was recorded at least ten times. V is TRBV6-5 and J is TRBJ2-2, with 9 positions matching TRBD1. From germline, CDR1 is MNHEY and CDR2 SVGAGI. The V gene end was trimmed by 9 bases and the J gene end by 1 base; junction bases not matched to a gene: 9. The length of the CDR3 is 16 residues. The CDR3 loop is CASPPRQGENTGELFF. CDR3 coding DNA: TGTGCCAGTCCCCCTCGACAGGGGGAGAACACCGGGGAGCTGTTTTTT.

This clonotype showed up many times. The genes are TRBV20-1 and TRBJ2-1; D might be TRBD2 (5 bases). The CDR3 is 15 amino acids. Between the trimmed V and J ends, which lost 5 bases and 6 bases, there was a span of 20 bases. Per the germline V gene, CDR1 is DFQATT and CDR2 is SNEGSKA (reference sequence). The CDR3 bases are TGCAGTGCTCCCGAGGGTCTTTCCCCCTCCAATGAGCAGTTCTTC. This translates into CSAPEGLSPSNEQFF.

This clonotype was counted many times. The chain is built from TRBV20-1 and TRBJ2-7; the D is unclear. This CDR3 is 11 amino acids long. Per germline, CDR1 DFQATT and CDR2 SNEGSKA (reference sequence). Trimming left V 5 bases short and J 0 bases short, with 5 bases between. CDR3 coding DNA: TGCAGTGCTTTGAACTCCTACGAGCAGTACTTC. Residues: CSALNSYEQYF.

This clonotype was picked up many times. The chain employs TRBV15 and TRBJ1-4; 7 bases are shared with TRBD1. This CDR3 region has 15 residues. V shed 2 bases and J 5 bases; nucleotides not matched to a gene: 5. CDR1 is LNHNV and CDR2 is YYDKDF in the germline V gene (reference sequence). The CDR3, as DNA: TGTGCCACCAGCAGACCGGGACAGCTGAATGAAAAACTGTTTTTT. Its protein is CATSRPGQLNEKLFF.

This clonotype appeared many times. The V and J genes are TRBV7-8 and TRBJ1-6; 9 bases are a match to TRBD1. The CDR3 totals 16 residues. J gave up 10 bases and V 1 base, and 8 bases lay outside the gene matches. CDR1 and CDR2 (germline): SGHVS, FQNEAQ. In nucleotides, the CDR3 is TGTGCCAGCAGCTTAGATGTTGGACAGGGGTTATCACCCCTCCACTTT. Translated, it gives CASSLDVGQGLSPLHF.

The rearrangement links TRBV15 to TRBJ2-7; the D gene is possibly TRBD2 (5 bases). V shed 0 bases and J shed 5 bases, with 20 bases lying between them. Germline CDR1 and CDR2: LNHNV and YYDKDF (reference sequence). The CDR3 extends over 17 amino acids. CDR3 sequence reads: CATSRDTTSLGPHEQYF. CDR3 DNA sequence: TGTGCCACCAGCAGAGACACTACTAGTCTCGGGCCTCACGAGCAGTACTTC.